The TCR beta chain described here comes from a study of PD-1 blockade in mismatch repair-deficient tumors. Whole-study context: Patients had approximately 13 mismatch repair-deficient cancer types and were previously treated and progressing. Findings and caveats of the study: After pembrolizumab, tumor-resident clones rose rapidly, then generally contracted before radiologic responses.

TCR sequencing covered three patients who responded to pembrolizumab. On this clone: No antigen is known for it.

The CDR3 loop spans 12 amino acids. TCRdb's copy holds only in-frame clones and misses some; the assay was immunoSEQ multiplex PCR. The table has 100,000 to 150,000 clones, about 85% seen once. Sequenced material: peripheral blood, taken 44 weeks after starting pembrolizumab. The receptor comes from an adult with mismatch repair-deficient cancer. V gene TRBV1 combines with J gene TRBJ1-3. TRBV1 is marked as a pseudogene. The CDR3 nucleotides are TGCACCAACAGGGACTCTGGAAACACCATATATTTT. Translating gives CTNRDSGNTIYF.